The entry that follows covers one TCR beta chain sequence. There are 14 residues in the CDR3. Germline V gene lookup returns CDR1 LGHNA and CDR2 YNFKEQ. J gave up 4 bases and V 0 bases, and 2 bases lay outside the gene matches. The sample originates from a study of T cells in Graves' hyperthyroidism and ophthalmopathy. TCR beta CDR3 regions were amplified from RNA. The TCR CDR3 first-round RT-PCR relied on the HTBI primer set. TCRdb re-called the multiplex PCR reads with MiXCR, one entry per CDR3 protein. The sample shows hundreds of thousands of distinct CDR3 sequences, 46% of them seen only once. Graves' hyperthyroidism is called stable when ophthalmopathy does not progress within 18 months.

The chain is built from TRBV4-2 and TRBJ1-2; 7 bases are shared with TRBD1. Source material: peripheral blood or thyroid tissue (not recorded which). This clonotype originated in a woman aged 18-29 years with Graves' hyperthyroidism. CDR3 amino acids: CASSQETGPYGYTF. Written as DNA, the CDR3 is TGTGCCAGCAGCCAAGAGACAGGGCCCTATGGCTACACCTTC.